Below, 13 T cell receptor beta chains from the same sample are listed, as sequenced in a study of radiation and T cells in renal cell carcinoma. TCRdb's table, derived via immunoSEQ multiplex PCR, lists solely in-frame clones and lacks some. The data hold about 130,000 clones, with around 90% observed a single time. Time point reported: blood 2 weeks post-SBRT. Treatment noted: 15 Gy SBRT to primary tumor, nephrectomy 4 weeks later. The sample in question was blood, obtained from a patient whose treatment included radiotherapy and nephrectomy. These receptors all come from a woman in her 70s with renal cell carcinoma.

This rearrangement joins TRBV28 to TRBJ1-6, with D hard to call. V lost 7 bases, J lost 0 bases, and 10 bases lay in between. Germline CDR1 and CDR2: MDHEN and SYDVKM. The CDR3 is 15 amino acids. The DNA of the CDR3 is TGTGCCAGCAAGCTTTTGAGCTCCTATAATTCACCCCTCCACTTT. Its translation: CASKLLSSYNSPLHF.

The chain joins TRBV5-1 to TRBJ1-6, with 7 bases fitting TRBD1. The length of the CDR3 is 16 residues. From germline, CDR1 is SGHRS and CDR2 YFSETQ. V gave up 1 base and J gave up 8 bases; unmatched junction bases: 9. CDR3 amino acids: CASSLSPRGSDSPLHF. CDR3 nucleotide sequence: TGCGCCAGCAGCTTGTCACCCAGGGGGTCTGATTCACCCCTCCACTTT. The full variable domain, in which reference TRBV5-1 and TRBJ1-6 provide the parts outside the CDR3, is KAGVTQTPRYLIKTRGQQVTLSCSPISGHRSVSWYQQTPGQGLQFLFEYFSETQRNKGNFPGRFSGRQFSNSRSEMNVSTLELGDSALYLCASSLSPRGSDSPLHFGNGTRLTVT.

The CDR3 reads CASSLNRRGDETQYF. CDR3 in DNA: TGCGCCAGCAGCTTAAATCGCAGGGGGGATGAGACCCAGTACTTC. The chain is built from TRBV5-1 and TRBJ2-5, with D perhaps matching TRBD1 (7 bases). Germline CDR1 SGHRS, CDR2 YFSETQ. This CDR3 is 15 amino acids long. Deletions cut 2 bases from V and 5 bases from J, with 16 bases between. The full variable domain, with the rest looked up from reference TRBV5-1 and TRBJ2-5, is KAGVTQTPRYLIKTRGQQVTLSCSPISGHRSVSWYQQTPGQGLQFLFEYFSETQRNKGNFPGRFSGRQFSNSRSEMNVSTLELGDSALYLCASSLNRRGDETQYFGPGTRLLVL.

The CDR3 here is CASSPQRGNWGEQYF. The DNA for the CDR3 is TGTGCCAGCAGCCCGCAGAGGGGGAATTGGGGCGAGCAGTACTTC. The chain carries TRBV4-2 and TRBJ2-7; D is possibly TRBD1 (6 bases). The CDR3 spans 15 residues. Trimming took off 4 bases at V and 6 bases at J, with 19 bases between the two ends. CDR1 is LGHNA and CDR2 is YNFKEQ in the germline V gene.

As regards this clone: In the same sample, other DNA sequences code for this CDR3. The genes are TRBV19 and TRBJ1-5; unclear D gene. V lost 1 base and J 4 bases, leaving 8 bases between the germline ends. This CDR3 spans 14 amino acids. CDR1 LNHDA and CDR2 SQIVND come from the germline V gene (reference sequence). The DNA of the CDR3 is TGTGCCAGTAGTATAGTCCCGGGAAATCAGCCCCAGCATTTT. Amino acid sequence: CASSIVPGNQPQHF.

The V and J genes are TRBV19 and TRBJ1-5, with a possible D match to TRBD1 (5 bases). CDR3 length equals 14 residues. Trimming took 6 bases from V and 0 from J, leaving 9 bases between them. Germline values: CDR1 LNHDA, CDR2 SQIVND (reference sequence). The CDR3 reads CASRMTASNQPQHF. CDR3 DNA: TGTGCCAGTAGGATGACAGCTAGCAATCAGCCCCAGCATTTT. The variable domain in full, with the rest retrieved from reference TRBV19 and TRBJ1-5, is DGGITQSPKYLFRKEGQNVTLSCEQNLNHDAMYWYRQDPGQGLRLIYYSQIVNDFQKGDIAEGYSVSREKKESFPLTVTSAQKNPTAFYLCASRMTASNQPQHFGDGTRLSIL.

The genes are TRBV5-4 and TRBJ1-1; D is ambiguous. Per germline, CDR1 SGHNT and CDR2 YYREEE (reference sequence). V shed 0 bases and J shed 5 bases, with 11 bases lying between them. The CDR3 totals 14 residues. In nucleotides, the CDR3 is TGTGCCAGCAGCTTGGTAGGGAGTCGAACTGAAGCTTTCTTT. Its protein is CASSLVGSRTEAFF.

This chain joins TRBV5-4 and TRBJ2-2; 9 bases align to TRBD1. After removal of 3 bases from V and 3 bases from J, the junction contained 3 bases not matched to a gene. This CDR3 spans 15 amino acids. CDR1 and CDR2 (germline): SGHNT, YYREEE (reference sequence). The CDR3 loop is CASSSDRGDTGELFF. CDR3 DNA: TGTGCCAGCAGCTCCGACAGGGGGGACACCGGGGAGCTGTTTTTT. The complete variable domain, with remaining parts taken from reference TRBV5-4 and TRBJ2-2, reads ETGVTQSPTHLIKTRGQQVTLRCSSQSGHNTVSWYQQALGQGPQFIFQYYREEENGRGNFPPRFSGLQFPNYSSELNVNALELDDSALYLCASSSDRGDTGELFFGEGSRLTVL.

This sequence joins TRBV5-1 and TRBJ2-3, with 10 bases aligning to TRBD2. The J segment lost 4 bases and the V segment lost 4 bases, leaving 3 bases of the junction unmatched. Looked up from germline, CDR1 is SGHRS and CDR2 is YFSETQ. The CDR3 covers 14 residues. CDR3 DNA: TGCGCCAGCAGCCCCCTAGCGGGAGCAGATACGCAGTATTTT. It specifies CASSPLAGADTQYF.

CDR3 sequence reads: CASSSRDRGREQYF. CDR3 nucleotide sequence: TGTGCCAGCAGTTCCCGGGACAGGGGGAGGGAGCAGTACTTC. This sequence joins TRBV6-5 and TRBJ2-7; 11 nucleotides agree with TRBD1. Unmatched junction bases numbered 6, after V lost 4 bases and J lost 7 bases. The CDR3 length is 14 residues. CDR1 is MNHEY, CDR2 SVGAGI, per germline.

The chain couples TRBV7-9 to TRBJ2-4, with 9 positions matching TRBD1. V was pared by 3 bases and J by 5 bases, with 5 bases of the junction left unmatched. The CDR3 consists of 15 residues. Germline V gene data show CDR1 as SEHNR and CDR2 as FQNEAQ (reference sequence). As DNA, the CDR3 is TGTGCCAGCAGCTTCGTCTGGGACAGGGAAAACATTCAGTACTTC. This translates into CASSFVWDRENIQYF. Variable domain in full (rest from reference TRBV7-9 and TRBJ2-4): DTGVSQNPRHKITKRGQNVTFRCDPISEHNRLYWYRQTLGQGPEFLTYFQNEAQLEKSRLLSDRFSAERPKGSFSTLEIQRTEQGDSAMYLCASSFVWDRENIQYFGAGTRLSVL.

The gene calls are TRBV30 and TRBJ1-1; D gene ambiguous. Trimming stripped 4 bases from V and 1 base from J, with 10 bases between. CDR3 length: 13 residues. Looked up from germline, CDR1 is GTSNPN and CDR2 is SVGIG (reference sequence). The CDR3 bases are TGTGCCTGGATGGTAAGCAGGAACACTGAAGCTTTCTTT. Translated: CAWMVSRNTEAFF.

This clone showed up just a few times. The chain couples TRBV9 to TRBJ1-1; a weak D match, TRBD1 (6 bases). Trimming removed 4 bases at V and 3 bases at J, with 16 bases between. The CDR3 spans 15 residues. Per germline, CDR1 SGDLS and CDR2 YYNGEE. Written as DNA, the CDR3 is TGTGCCAGCAGCCTCGCGGGGGGCGGATACACTGAAGCTTTCTTT. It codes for CASSLAGGGYTEAFF.